This T cell receptor beta chain was identified during a study of T cell repertoires in cytomegalovirus infection. In the study overall: Through public TCR beta signatures, both CMV infection and matching HLA type were indicated. Study-level findings and limits: CMV-specific TCR beta clonotypes restricted by HLA-C were the ones dominating the ex vivo response. Of the TCR beta families, the public ones yielded a cumulative frequency that identified carriers of CMV plus the relevant HLA.

This clonotype was found a few times. The target antigen is unknown. Germline V CDR1 and CDR2: SQVTM, ANQGSEA. The CDR3 is 14 amino acids. The trim removed 4 bases at V and 1 base at J, leaving 4 bases unmatched. TCRdb called the reads again in MiXCR, with one record for every CDR3 protein. The table lists about 200,000 distinct CDR3 sequences, approximately 9.7% of them singletons. The chain employs TRBV29-1 and TRBJ2-7; 10 nucleotides agree with TRBD2. This TCR was recovered from a human donor in good health (CMV status not recorded). Some clones in this sample may be carry-over from other donors' samples. Sequenced input: PBMCs. The CDR3 sequence: CSVAWTSGSYEQYF. In nucleotides, the CDR3 is TGCAGCGTTGCATGGACTAGCGGTTCCTACGAGCAGTACTTC.